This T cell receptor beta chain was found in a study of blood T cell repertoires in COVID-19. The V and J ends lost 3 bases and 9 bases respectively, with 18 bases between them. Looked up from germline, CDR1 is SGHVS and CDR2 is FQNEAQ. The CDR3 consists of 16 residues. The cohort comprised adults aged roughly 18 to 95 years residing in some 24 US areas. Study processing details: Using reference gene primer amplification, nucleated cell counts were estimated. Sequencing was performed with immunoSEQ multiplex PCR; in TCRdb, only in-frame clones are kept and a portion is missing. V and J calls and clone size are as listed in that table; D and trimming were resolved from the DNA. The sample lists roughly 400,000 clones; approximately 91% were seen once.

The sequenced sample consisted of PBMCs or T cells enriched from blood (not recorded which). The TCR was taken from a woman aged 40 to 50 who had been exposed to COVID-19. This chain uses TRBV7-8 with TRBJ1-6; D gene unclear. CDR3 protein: CASSFKKGLTSSPLHF. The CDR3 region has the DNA TGTGCCAGCAGCTTCAAAAAAGGACTCACCTCTTCACCCCTCCACTTT.